This TCR beta chain was retrieved from a study of vaccination and CD4 T cells after COVID-19. About the study: Overlapping spike peptides from SARS-CoV-2, HCoV-NL63, HCoV-OC43 and HCoV-229E served to stimulate the cells.

The V end lost 3 bases, the J end lost 2 bases, and 8 bases lay between the germline ends. Germline loops: CDR1 DFQATT, CDR2 SNEGSKA (reference sequence). The CDR3 covers 13 residues. The Oncomine TCR Beta short-read assay sequenced DNA from cultured CD4+ T cells. TCRdb called the PCR reads again in MiXCR, with one record for every CDR3 protein. The data contain roughly 14,000 distinct CDR3 sequences, more than 35% of them seen just once; the ten biggest clones take up 5.6%. A note on this clonotype: The antigen is unknown.

Sample treatment: roughly ten-day PBMC culture with coronavirus spike peptide pools or control peptides (ViraFEST assay). Cell culture was performed with two million PBMCs per well in the presence of 7.5 to 10 IU/ml IL-2 and about 9.4 ug/ml peptide pools. The sequenced sample was CD4+ T cells from blood, cultured in vitro, obtained before SARS-CoV-2 vaccination. The receptor comes from a human donor who had recovered from COVID-19. This sequence joins TRBV20-1 and TRBJ1-5; no clear D gene. Here the CDR3 DNA reads TGCAGTGCTAGTCCGGACCGCAATCAGCCCCAGCATTTT. It codes for CSASPDRNQPQHF.